This TCR beta chain originates from a study of human T cells and chemical hapten exposure. Study-wide background: Patch tests applied 0.01% DPC to the upper back and were scored after 6 days. Whole-study findings and limits: TCRs exceeding a frequency of 1 in 1000 stayed unchanged under DPC sensitization.

The V gene end was trimmed by 4 bases and the J gene end by 1 base; junction bases not matched to a gene: 5. CDR1 and CDR2 from the germline V gene are SNHLY and FYNNEI. The CDR3 loop spans 16 amino acids. As for time point: patch test 1, 2 weeks after DPC sensitization. The treatment: therapeutic diphenylcyclopropenone sensitization with weekly scalp DPC. In TCRdb, the RACE reads were re-called with MiXCR into one record per CDR3 protein. The sample yields 150,000 to 200,000 distinct CDR3 sequences, roughly 15% seen once. This clonotype was recorded many times. What it recognizes is unknown. The chain uses TRBV2 and TRBJ2-5, with 11 positions matching TRBD2. This sample comprised whole blood, obtained in connection with sensitization to the hapten diphenylcyclopropenone (DPC). This TCR derives from a woman aged 30 to 39 with alopecia areata. Some clones in this sample may be carry-over from other donors' samples. The CDR3 reads CASSGLTSGVQETQYF. CDR3 DNA: TGTGCCAGCAGTGGCCTGACTAGCGGGGTCCAAGAGACCCAGTACTTC.